This T cell receptor beta chain emerged from a study of T cell responses to AZD1222 COVID-19 vaccine listed by TCRdb under 2021. Study-wide context: AZD1222 recipients given second doses at about 4 weeks or at about 12 weeks were pooled, since spike-specific TCR depth and breadth were not found to differ between the two schedules. A total of 240 or so trial participants underwent TCR sequencing, of whom under 220 had received two doses of AZD1222 and around 25 had received two doses of the MenACWY control vaccine. Trial participants were enrolled into age subgroups of 18-55, 56-69 and 70-plus years, which contained about 150, 28 and 57 TCR-sequenced participants, respectively.

Trimming accounts for 0 bases at V and 9 bases at J, while the number of junction bases matched to no gene is 3. Including cysteine and phenylalanine, the CDR3 has 13 amino acids. This entry keeps only the CDR3 DNA: 39 bases, framed from base 1. The germline V gene provides CDR1 SGHRS and CDR2 YFSETQ. As regards this clone: Its antigen remains undetermined. Base qualities are not recorded, but no much larger clone differs from it by a single base.

The CDR3 regions of human TCRbeta chains were analyzed by immunosequencing. As for the authors' bioinformatics: TCRs in the repertoires were compared against a reference library of SARS-CoV-2-specific TCRs that had been generated with the MIRA antigen-specificity platform. Breadth was defined as the fraction of unique TCRs that were SARS-CoV-2-associated. Depth was defined as the fraction of total T cells that were SARS-CoV-2-associated. Using the MIRA data, each spike-specific TCR was assigned both to the spike region to which the TCR was reactive and to a CD4 or CD8 class. Log10-transformed breadth and depth values were compared by one-way ANOVA with Sidak's multiple comparisons tests. Sourced from immuneACCESS, this table was stored by TCRdb with only in-frame sequences that have V and J called. A share of the clones is absent; for the studies checked, an unresolved V gene accounts for under half, and the remainder has no known explanation. That table supplies the V and J calls and clone size; D and trimming were determined from the DNA. Counted in this sample were about 120,000 clones; approximately 88% of them appeared once. The ten biggest clones cover around 5.8% of the sample.

In the paper's terms, the time point label means: baseline before first vaccination. The vaccinee samples were drawn from two UK trials, COV001 and COV002, one of which was a single-blind randomized controlled phase 2/3 trial testing AZD1222 (ChAdOx1 nCoV-19) in healthy adults. Trial participant PBMC samples were collected at day 0 and day 28 after the second dose for TCRbeta chain sequencing. General study outcomes and caveats: The whole spike protein was spanned by vaccine-associated CD4 TCRs, and dominant responses were seen in regions 160-218 and 743-854. Because no day 14 peak-response samples were available, repertoires were characterized only after the peak T cell response. Only a handful of AZD1222 recipients were SARS-CoV-2 seropositive at baseline, limiting conclusions about previously exposed vaccinees. A significant rise in spike-specific TCR breadth and depth was observed after two AZD1222 doses relative to day 0 and relative to MenACWY recipients. Nearly half of unique spike-specific TCRs reportedly recognized epitopes outside regions mutated in the B.1.351 and B.1.1.7 variants. The 56-69-year group was small, and its depth increase did not reach significance, likely because of low power. Participants were mostly white British and included more females than males, and it was suggested by the authors that clonal diversity may have been underestimated.

The rearrangement joined TRBV5-1 to TRBJ2-1; 7 bases in the middle match TRBD2. This sequence was found in an adult in good health. Here the sequenced sample was peripheral blood, taken on day 0 of AZD1222 vaccination. The nucleotides read TGCGCCAGCAGCTTGGCTTGGGGGGGTGAGCAGTTCTTC. Its protein product is CASSLAWGGEQFF.